These 19 T cell receptor beta chains were sequenced from one sample in a study of CD8 T cells in ankylosing spondylitis (TCRdb year 2017). Broad study findings and their caveats: A TCR beta motif made up of 7 to 9 highly homologous amino acid variants appeared to be characteristic of blood from ankylosing spondylitis patients.

Receptor libraries were prepared by 5' RACE. Sequencing relied on an Illumina HiSeq 2500. The raw public reads went through TCRdb reprocessing: fastp at Q25, MiXCR clone calling, in-frame beta chains kept. Rows are unified per CDR3 protein, each entry keeping the most common DNA and genes. Counted in this sample were under 950,000 distinct CDR3 sequences; 15% to 20% of them appeared once. Together, the top ten hold around 19% of the sample. No antigen is known for these receptors. Sequencing was carried out using blood, either unsorted or a sorted T cell fraction (not recorded which). These receptors all come from a male donor with ankylosing spondylitis.

This clonotype came up a few times. This rearrangement joins TRBV7-9 to TRBJ2-2; the D is unclear. This CDR3 is built from 12 residues. The ends were cut back, 4 bases at V and 12 bases at J, with 12 bases in the middle. CDR1 is SEHNR and CDR2 is FQNEAQ in the germline V gene (reference sequence). This CDR3 reads CASSSADLQLFF. CDR3 DNA sequence: TGTGCCAGCAGCTCCGCGGATTTACAGCTGTTTTTT.

The V gene is TRBV6-5, the J gene TRBJ2-7; unclear D gene. V was cut by 5 bases and J by 7 bases, with 12 bases left in between. This CDR3 spans 12 amino acids. Germline CDR1 is MNHEY and CDR2 is SVGAGI. CDR3 in amino acids: CASSATVGEQYF. The DNA of the CDR3 is TGTGCCAGCAGTGCAACCGTGGGAGAGCAGTACTTC.

Only one count was recorded for this clonotype. The chain is built from TRBV11-2 and TRBJ1-5, with D perhaps matching TRBD1 (6 bases). There are 15 residues in the CDR3. Germline assignment: CDR1 SGHAT and CDR2 FQNNGV. Trimming took 4 bases from V and 5 from J, leaving 15 bases between them. CDR3 amino acids: CASSSRWGADQPQHF. CDR3 bases: TGTGCCAGCAGCTCGAGGTGGGGGGCCGATCAGCCCCAGCATTTT. Full variable domain (remainder filled in from reference TRBV11-2 and TRBJ1-5): EAGVAQSPRYKIIEKRQSVAFWCNPISGHATLYWYQQILGQGPKLLIQFQNNGVVDDSQLPKDRFSAERLKGVDSTLKIQPAKLEDSAVYLCASSSRWGADQPQHFGDGTRLSIL.

The CDR3 bases are TGTGCCAGCACCCCGTGGACAGCGGACTCTCACTCTGGAAACACCATATATTTT. Translating gives CASTPWTADSHSGNTIYF. The chain recombines TRBV6-2 or TRBV6-3 with TRBJ1-3, with D possibly being TRBD1 (6 bases). This CDR3 comprises 18 residues. The germline V gene encodes CDR1 MNHEY and CDR2 SVGEGT. The V and J ends lost 7 bases and 0 bases respectively, with 22 bases between them.

The chain combines TRBV20-1 with TRBJ1-2; 7 bases match TRBD1. The CDR3 has 12 amino acids. Germline V gene data show CDR1 as DFQATT and CDR2 as SNEGSKA (reference sequence). CDR3 DNA: TGCACCACACGCAGGGGGAACTATGGCTACACCTTC. Translation: CTTRRGNYGYTF.

CDR3 loop: CASSQGWEGGNQPQHF. In nucleotides, the CDR3 is TGCGCCAGCAGCCAGGGCTGGGAGGGTGGCAATCAGCCCCAGCATTTT. This chain links TRBV4-1 with TRBJ1-5; unclear D gene. With 3 bases removed from V and 2 bases from J, the gap between germline ends came to 14 bases. CDR3 length equals 16 residues. Per germline, CDR1 MGHRA and CDR2 YSYEKL.

The rearrangement links TRBV3-1 to TRBJ2-7; TRBD2 is a possible D gene (6 bases). CDR1 is LGHDT, CDR2 YNNKEL, per germline (reference sequence). With 4 bases removed from V and 0 bases from J, the gap between germline ends came to 19 bases. The CDR3 spans 17 residues. In DNA form, the CDR3 reads TGTGCCAGCAGCCGAGGGACTGACAGAGCTGTCTCCTACGAGCAGTACTTC. Translated, it gives CASSRGTDRAVSYEQYF.

The rearrangement links TRBV20-1 to TRBJ1-4; D unresolved. V was pared by 2 bases and J by 3 bases, with 10 bases between. This CDR3 comprises 14 residues. Germline lookup yields CDR1 DFQATT and CDR2 SNEGSKA (reference sequence). The CDR3 sequence: CSARPTDPNEKLFF. CDR3 DNA: TGCAGTGCTAGACCTACAGATCCTAATGAAAAACTGTTTTTT.

The chain combines TRBV27 with TRBJ2-1; D uncertain. Between the trimmed V and J ends, which lost 1 base and 5 bases, there was a span of 6 bases. The germline V gene has CDR1 MNHEY and CDR2 SMNVEV (reference sequence). CDR3 length: 13 residues. The CDR3: CASSLLLNNEQFF. The CDR3 DNA is TGTGCCAGCAGTTTATTATTGAACAATGAGCAGTTCTTC.

This clonotype was found a few times. The chain links TRBV28 to TRBJ1-5, with D unresolved. The CDR3 runs 14 residues. Trimming took off 6 bases at V and 2 bases at J, with 11 bases between the two ends. Per germline, CDR1 MDHEN and CDR2 SYDVKM. The chain's CDR3 is CASSEPRGNQPQHF. The DNA for the CDR3 is TGTGCCAGCAGCGAACCACGGGGCAATCAGCCCCAGCATTTT.

The V and J genes are TRBV28 and TRBJ2-5; 7 bases agree with TRBD1. CDR3 length: 15 residues. V was pared by 5 bases and J by 3 bases, with 9 bases of the junction left unmatched. Germline CDR1 is MDHEN and CDR2 is SYDVKM. Here the CDR3 reads CASSPQGQKKETQYF. The CDR3 coding sequence is TGTGCCAGCAGTCCTCAGGGACAGAAGAAAGAGACCCAGTACTTC. Combining the CDR3 with reference TRBV28 and TRBJ2-5 gives the whole variable domain DVKVTQSSRYLVKRTGEKVFLECVQDMDHENMFWYRQDPGLGLRLIYFSYDVKMKEKGDIPEGYSVSREKKERFSLILESASTNQTSMYLCASSPQGQKKETQYFGPGTRLLVL.

In this sample, this clonotype turned up many times. The rearrangement joins TRBV7-9 to TRBJ2-2; perhaps TRBD2 as D (5 bases). Germline CDR1 and CDR2: SEHNR and FQNEAQ (reference sequence). Trimming took off 5 bases at V and 5 bases at J, with 9 bases between the two ends. This CDR3 contains 13 residues. The CDR3 is CASSPPGTGELFF. For the CDR3, the DNA is TGTGCCAGCAGCCCACCGGGGACCGGGGAGCTGTTTTTT.

The V and J genes are TRBV4-1 and TRBJ1-4, with D possibly being TRBD1 (6 bases). The V gene's germline CDR1 is MGHRA and CDR2 YSYEKL. V gave up 4 bases and J gave up 5 bases, with 17 bases separating them. The CDR3 covers 16 residues. Here the CDR3 reads CASSPHLGQQNEKLFF. The CDR3 DNA reads as TGCGCCAGCAGCCCCCATCTTGGACAGCAGAATGAAAAACTGTTTTTT.

This clonotype was counted a few times. V is TRBV24-1 and J is TRBJ2-2; D gene ambiguous. The CDR3 has 15 residues. V was pared by 2 bases and J by 7 bases, with 13 bases between. CDR1 is KGHDR, CDR2 SFDVKD, per germline. CDR3 loop: CATSDSHLKHGELFF. The CDR3 DNA reads TGTGCCACCAGTGATTCCCACCTGAAGCACGGGGAGCTGTTTTTT.

This clonotype was seen a handful of times. This chain links TRBV5-1 with TRBJ2-6; possibly TRBD1 for D (6 bases). The germline V gene encodes CDR1 SGHRS and CDR2 YFSETQ. The CDR3 sequence is 17 residues long. Trimming took off 2 bases at V and 2 bases at J, with 14 bases between the two ends. The CDR3 spells CASSLDRQRAGANVLTF. The CDR3 coding sequence is TGCGCCAGCAGCTTAGACAGGCAAAGGGCTGGGGCCAACGTCCTGACTTTC.

The chain links TRBV20-1 to TRBJ2-5, with 9 nucleotides matching TRBD1. Germline values: CDR1 DFQATT, CDR2 SNEGSKA (reference sequence). With V trimmed by 2 bases and J by 0 bases, 4 bases remained unmatched. This CDR3 contains 15 residues. CDR3 sequence: CSARRQGEYQETQYF. The CDR3 nucleotides read TGCAGTGCTAGAAGACAGGGGGAGTACCAAGAGACCCAGTACTTC.

The chain combines TRBV27 with TRBJ2-7, with D perhaps matching TRBD1 (6 bases). The CDR3 is made up of 14 amino acids. The V and J ends lost 7 bases and 3 bases respectively, with 16 bases between them. Germline V gene data show CDR1 as MNHEY and CDR2 as SMNVEV (reference sequence). The CDR3 here is CASNKQGAHYEQYF. The CDR3 DNA sequence: TGTGCCAGCAACAAACAGGGTGCCCACTACGAGCAGTACTTC.

This clonotype showed up just a few times. This chain uses TRBV4-3 with TRBJ1-1; D not certain. Germline V gene data show CDR1 as LGHNA and CDR2 as YSLEER. This CDR3 is built from 14 residues. Trimming shortened V by 3 bases and J by 1 base, and 9 bases separated the two germline ends. Written as DNA, the CDR3 is TGCGCCAGCAGCCATATTGGGGAGAACACTGAAGCTTTCTTT. Amino acid sequence: CASSHIGENTEAFF.

This clonotype was picked up a small number of times. The chain couples TRBV29-1 to TRBJ2-2; 7 bases align to TRBD2. The J segment lost 1 base and the V segment lost 4 bases, leaving 3 bases of the junction unmatched. Germline V gives CDR1 SQVTM, CDR2 ANQGSEA. CDR3 length equals 14 residues. The CDR3 region has the DNA TGCAGCGTTGTCCCTAGCGGGAACACCGGGGAGCTGTTTTTT. Amino acids: CSVVPSGNTGELFF.